The source of this TCR beta chain is a study of T cell changes during pregnancy in multiple sclerosis (dated by TCRdb to about 2019). About the study as a whole: Changes in the T cell repertoire over the course of pregnancy were examined in this study in women with multiple sclerosis.

Regarding this clone: This clone's antigen is unknown. Base-call qualities are not available, and no considerably larger clone is one nucleotide away.

The cysteine opens and the phenylalanine closes a CDR3 of 11 amino acids. Kept here is only the CDR3 DNA, which spans 33 bases and is read in frame from base 1. For CDR1 and CDR2, the germline V gene (reference sequence) lists DFQATT and SNEGSKA. At the junction V is shortened by 3 bases and J by 12 bases, with 15 bases in between. Libraries were made using the immunoSEQ multiplex PCR assay. As stored in TCRdb, this immuneACCESS dataset retains in-frame rearrangements with V and J assigned. A fraction of the clones does not appear; measured against another copy, unresolved V genes explain less than half of the discrepancy, and the remainder lacks a known reason. The sample includes roughly 40,000 clones, with 92% observed a single time. The top ten clones comprise 0.7% to 1% of the sample.

Sequences were derived from CD4+ T cells from peripheral blood mononuclear cells, sampled before pregnancy. This clonotype was sampled from a female donor with multiple sclerosis, enrolled in a pregnancy study. This receptor chain uses TRBV20-1 and TRBJ2-7, with the D gene uncertain. In nucleotides, the sequence is TGCAGTGCTAGTGAAGACGGAGACCCGTACTTC. Translated, it reads CSASEDGDPYF.